This T cell receptor beta chain was captured by sequencing in a study of cytotoxic CD8 clonotypes in ibrutinib-treated CLL. This CDR3 contains 10 residues. Germline-derived CDR1 and CDR2 are WNHNN and SYGVQD (reference sequence). V was cut by 10 bases and J by 5 bases, with 6 bases left in between. Repertoires were generated with immunoSEQ multiplex PCR, while TCRdb's copy carries only in-frame clones and drops some. The table shows roughly 300,000 clones, with 76% occurring only once. The clonotype originates from a human donor with chronic lymphocytic leukemia. The V and J genes are TRBV10-1 and TRBJ2-1; D possibly corresponds to TRBD2 (5 bases). The sample here was PBMCs, taken at disease progression, from a patient treated with ibrutinib. DNA of the CDR3: TGCGCCACCGGGGACAATGAGCAGTTCTTC. As protein: CATGDNEQFF.